This TCR beta chain emerged from a study of patients and donors after allogeneic stem cell transplantation. TCRdb reprocessed the RT-PCR reads via MiXCR and lists one record per CDR3 protein. The sample records roughly 940,000 distinct CDR3 sequences, roughly 18% being singletons. V was clipped by 3 bases and J by 5 bases; unmatched bases: 10. The CDR3 loop spans 17 amino acids. Per germline, CDR1 SEHNR and CDR2 FQNEAQ (reference sequence). The chain joins TRBV7-9 to TRBJ2-3; 11 bases are shared with TRBD2. The TCR was taken from a human donor who was either an allogeneic HSCT recipient or a stem cell or donor lymphocyte infusion donor (not recorded which). It is not recorded whose cells these are; they may come from a transplant donor. Sequenced: blood, either unsorted or a sorted T cell fraction (not recorded which). The CDR3 DNA is TGTGCCAGCAGCTTGGCTGGGCTAGCGGGAGGATTAGATACGCAGTATTTT. The encoded protein is CASSLAGLAGGLDTQYF.